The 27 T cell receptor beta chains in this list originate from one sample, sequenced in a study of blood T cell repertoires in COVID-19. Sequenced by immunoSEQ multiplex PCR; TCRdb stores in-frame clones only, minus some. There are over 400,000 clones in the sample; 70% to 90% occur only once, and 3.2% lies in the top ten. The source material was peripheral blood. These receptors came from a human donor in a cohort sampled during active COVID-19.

The CDR3 DNA reads as TGTGCCAGCGGAATTAGCGGGAGCGGGGGTGAGCAGTTCTTC. It is translated as CASGISGSGGEQFF. The rearrangement uses TRBV3-1 (or the pseudogene TRBV3-2) and TRBJ2-1, with 9 bases aligning to TRBD2. The CDR3 loop spans 14 amino acids. Looked up from germline, CDR1 is LGHDT and CDR2 is YNNKEL (reference sequence). The trim removed 8 bases at V and 9 bases at J, leaving 11 bases unmatched.

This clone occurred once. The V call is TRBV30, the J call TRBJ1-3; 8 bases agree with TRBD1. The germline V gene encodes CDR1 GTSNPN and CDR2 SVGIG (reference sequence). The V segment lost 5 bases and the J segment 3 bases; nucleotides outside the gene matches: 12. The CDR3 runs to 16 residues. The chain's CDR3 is CAWDPSQGAVGNTIYF. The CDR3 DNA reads TGTGCCTGGGACCCTTCCCAGGGGGCCGTTGGAAACACCATATATTTT.

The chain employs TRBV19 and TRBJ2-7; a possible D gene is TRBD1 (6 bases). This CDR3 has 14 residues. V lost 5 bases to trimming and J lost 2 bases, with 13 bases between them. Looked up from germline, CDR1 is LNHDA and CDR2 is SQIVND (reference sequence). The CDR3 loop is CASSSGQSTYEQYF. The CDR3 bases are TGTGCCAGTAGTTCAGGACAGTCGACCTACGAGCAGTACTTC.

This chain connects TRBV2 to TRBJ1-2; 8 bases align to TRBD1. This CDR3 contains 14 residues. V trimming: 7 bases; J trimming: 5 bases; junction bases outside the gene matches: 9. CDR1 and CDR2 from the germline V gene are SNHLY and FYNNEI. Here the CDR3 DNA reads TGTGCCAGCACTCAGGGGGCGGGTCCGTATGGCTACACCTTC. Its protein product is CASTQGAGPYGYTF.

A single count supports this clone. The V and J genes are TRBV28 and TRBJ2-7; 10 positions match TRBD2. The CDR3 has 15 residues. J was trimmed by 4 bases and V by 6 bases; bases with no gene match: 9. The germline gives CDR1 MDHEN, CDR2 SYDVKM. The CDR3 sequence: CASSVDGTSVYEQYF. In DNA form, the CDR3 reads TGTGCCAGCAGCGTCGACGGGACTAGCGTGTACGAGCAGTACTTC.

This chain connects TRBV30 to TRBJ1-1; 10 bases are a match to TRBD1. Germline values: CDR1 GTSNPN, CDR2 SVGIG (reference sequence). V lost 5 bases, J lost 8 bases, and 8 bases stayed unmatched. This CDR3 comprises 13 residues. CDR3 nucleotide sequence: TGTGCCTGGCGGGGGACAGGGGTCGACGAAGCTTTCTTT. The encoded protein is CAWRGTGVDEAFF.

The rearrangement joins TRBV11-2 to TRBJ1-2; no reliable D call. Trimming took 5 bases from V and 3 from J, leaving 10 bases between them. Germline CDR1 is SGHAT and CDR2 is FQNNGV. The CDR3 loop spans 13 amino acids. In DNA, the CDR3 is TGTGCCAGCAGCACTTTGGTGGACTATGGCTACACCTTC. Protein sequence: CASSTLVDYGYTF.

The CDR3 DNA follows: TGTGCCAGCAGCAAGGGACAGCTCTATAATTCACCCCTCCACTTT. Translated, it gives CASSKGQLYNSPLHF. The V call is TRBV5-6, the J call TRBJ1-6; 7 nucleotides agree with TRBD1. Trimming cost V 4 bases and J 3 bases; bases outside gene matches: 4. CDR1 is SGHDT and CDR2 is YYEEEE in the germline V gene. The CDR3 has 15 residues.

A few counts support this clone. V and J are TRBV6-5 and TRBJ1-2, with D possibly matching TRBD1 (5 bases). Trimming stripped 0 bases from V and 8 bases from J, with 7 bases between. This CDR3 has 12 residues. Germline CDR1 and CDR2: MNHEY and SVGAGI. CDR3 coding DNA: TGTGCCAGCAGTTACTCAGGGGAAGGCTACACCTTC. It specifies CASSYSGEGYTF.

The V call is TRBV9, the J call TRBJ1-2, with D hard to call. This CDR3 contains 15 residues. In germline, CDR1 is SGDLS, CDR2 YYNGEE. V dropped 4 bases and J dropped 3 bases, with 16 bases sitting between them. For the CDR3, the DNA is TGTGCCAGCAGCCGAGGAGAGGCGGTAGACTATGGCTACACCTTC. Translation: CASSRGEAVDYGYTF.

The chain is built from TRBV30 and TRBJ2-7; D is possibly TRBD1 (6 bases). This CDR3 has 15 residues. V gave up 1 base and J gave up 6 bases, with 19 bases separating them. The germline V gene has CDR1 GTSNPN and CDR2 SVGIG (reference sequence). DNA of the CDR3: TGTGCCTGGAGTGCAGGGGACGTCTCAACCTCCGAGCAGTACTTC. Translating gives CAWSAGDVSTSEQYF. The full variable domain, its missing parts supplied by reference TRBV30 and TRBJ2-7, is SQTIHQWPATLVQPVGSPLSLECTVEGTSNPNLYWYRQAAGRGLQLLFYSVGIGQISSEVPQNLSASRPQDRQFILSSKKLLLSDSGFYLCAWSAGDVSTSEQYFGPGTRLTVT.

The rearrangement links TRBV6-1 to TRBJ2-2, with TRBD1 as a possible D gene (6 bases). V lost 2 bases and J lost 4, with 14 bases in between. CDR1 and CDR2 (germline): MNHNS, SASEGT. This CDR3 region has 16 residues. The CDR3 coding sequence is TGTGCCAGCAGTGAAATCAGGGGCCGGGGCACCGGGGAGCTGTTTTTT. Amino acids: CASSEIRGRGTGELFF.

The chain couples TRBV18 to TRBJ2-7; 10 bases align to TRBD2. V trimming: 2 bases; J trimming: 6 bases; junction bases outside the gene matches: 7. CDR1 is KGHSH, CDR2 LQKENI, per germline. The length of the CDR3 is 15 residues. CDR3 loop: CASSPVLAGAGEQYF. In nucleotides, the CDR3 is TGTGCCAGCTCACCAGTGCTAGCGGGAGCGGGCGAGCAGTACTTC.

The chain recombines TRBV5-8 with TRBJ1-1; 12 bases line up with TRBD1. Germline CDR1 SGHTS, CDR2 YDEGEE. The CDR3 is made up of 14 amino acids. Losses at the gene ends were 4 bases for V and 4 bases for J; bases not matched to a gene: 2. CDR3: CASSPGQGATEAFF. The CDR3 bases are TGTGCCAGCAGCCCGGGACAGGGGGCCACTGAAGCTTTCTTT.

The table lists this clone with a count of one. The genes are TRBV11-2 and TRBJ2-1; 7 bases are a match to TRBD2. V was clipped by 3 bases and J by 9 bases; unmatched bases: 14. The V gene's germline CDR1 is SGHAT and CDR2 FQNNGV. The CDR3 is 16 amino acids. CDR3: CASSLTLAAPGSEQFF. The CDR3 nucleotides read TGTGCCAGCAGCTTGACCCTAGCGGCCCCAGGTAGTGAGCAGTTCTTC.

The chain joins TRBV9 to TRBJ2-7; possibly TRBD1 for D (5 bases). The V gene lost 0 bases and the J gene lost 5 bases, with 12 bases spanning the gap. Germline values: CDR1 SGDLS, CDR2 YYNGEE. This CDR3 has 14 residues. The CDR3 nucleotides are TGTGCCAGCAGCGTAGCGCAGGGTCGGGACGAGCAGTACTTC. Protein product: CASSVAQGRDEQYF.

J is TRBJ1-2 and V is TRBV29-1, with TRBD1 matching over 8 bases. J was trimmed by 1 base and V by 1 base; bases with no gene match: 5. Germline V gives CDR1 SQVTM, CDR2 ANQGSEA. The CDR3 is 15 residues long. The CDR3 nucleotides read TGCAGCGTTGAAGGGGCAGGGGGCAATAACTATGGCTACACCTTC. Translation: CSVEGAGGNNYGYTF.

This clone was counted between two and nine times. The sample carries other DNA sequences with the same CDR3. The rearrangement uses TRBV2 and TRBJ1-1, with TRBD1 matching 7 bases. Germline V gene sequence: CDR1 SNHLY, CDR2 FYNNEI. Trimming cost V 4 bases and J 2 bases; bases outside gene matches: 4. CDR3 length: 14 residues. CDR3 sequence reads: CASSGQGANTEAFF. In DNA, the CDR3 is TGTGCCAGCAGTGGACAGGGAGCTAACACTGAAGCTTTCTTT.

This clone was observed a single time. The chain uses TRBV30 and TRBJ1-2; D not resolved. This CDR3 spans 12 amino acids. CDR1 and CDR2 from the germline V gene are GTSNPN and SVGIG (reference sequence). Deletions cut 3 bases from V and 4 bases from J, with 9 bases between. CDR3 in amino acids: CAWRQQSYGYTF. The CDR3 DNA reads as TGTGCCTGGAGACAGCAGAGCTATGGCTACACCTTC.

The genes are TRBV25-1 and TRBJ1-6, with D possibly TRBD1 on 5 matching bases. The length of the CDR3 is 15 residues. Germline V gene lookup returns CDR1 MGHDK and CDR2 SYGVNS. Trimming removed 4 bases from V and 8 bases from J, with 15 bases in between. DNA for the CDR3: TGTGCCAGCAGTGGATTCCAGGGTGGGCATTCACCCCTCCACTTT. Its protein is CASSGFQGGHSPLHF. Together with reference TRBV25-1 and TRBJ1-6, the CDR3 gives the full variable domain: EADIYQTPRYLVIGTGKKITLECSQTMGHDKMYWYQQDPGMELHLIHYSYGVNSTEKGDLSSESTVSRIRTEHFPLTLESARPSHTSQYLCASSGFQGGHSPLHFGNGTRLTVT.

The CDR3 DNA sequence: TGTGCCTGTATTCGACGGGAGGGTAACGCTGAGCAGTTCTTC. Its protein is CACIRREGNAEQFF. The chain joins TRBV30 to TRBJ2-1; 8 bases line up with TRBD2. The V gene's germline CDR1 is GTSNPN and CDR2 SVGIG (reference sequence). Trimming removed 6 bases from V and 9 bases from J; junction bases left unmatched: 13. CDR3 length equals 14 residues. Full variable domain (missing parts from reference TRBV30 and TRBJ2-1): SQTIHQWPATLVQPVGSPLSLECTVEGTSNPNLYWYRQAAGRGLQLLFYSVGIGQISSEVPQNLSASRPQDRQFILSSKKLLLSDSGFYLCACIRREGNAEQFFGPGTRLTVL.

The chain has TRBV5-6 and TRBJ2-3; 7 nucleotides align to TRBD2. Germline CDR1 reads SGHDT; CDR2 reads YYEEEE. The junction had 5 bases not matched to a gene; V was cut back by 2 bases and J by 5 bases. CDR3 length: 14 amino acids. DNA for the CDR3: TGTGCCAGCAGCTTAGGACTAGGTCGAGATACGCAGTATTTT. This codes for CASSLGLGRDTQYF.

CDR3 residues: CASSVGPGTGGTEAFF. The CDR3 DNA follows: TGTGCCAGCAGCGTAGGACCCGGGACAGGAGGCACTGAAGCTTTCTTT. The chain is built from TRBV9 and TRBJ1-1; the match to TRBD1 covers 8 bases. The CDR3 is 16 residues long. CDR1 SGDLS and CDR2 YYNGEE come from the germline V gene. Losses at the gene ends were 0 bases for V and 4 bases for J; bases not matched to a gene: 8. Full variable domain (outside the CDR3, taken from reference TRBV9 and TRBJ1-1): DSGVTQTPKHLITATGQRVTLRCSPRSGDLSVYWYQQSLDQGLQFLIQYYNGEERAKGNILERFSAQQFPDLHSELNLSSLELGDSALYFCASSVGPGTGGTEAFFGQGTRLTVV.

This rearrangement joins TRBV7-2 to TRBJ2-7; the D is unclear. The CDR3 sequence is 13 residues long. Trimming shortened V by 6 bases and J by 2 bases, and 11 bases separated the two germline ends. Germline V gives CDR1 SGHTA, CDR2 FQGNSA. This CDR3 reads CASSFWRPYEQYF. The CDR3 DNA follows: TGTGCCAGCAGTTTCTGGCGGCCCTACGAGCAGTACTTC.

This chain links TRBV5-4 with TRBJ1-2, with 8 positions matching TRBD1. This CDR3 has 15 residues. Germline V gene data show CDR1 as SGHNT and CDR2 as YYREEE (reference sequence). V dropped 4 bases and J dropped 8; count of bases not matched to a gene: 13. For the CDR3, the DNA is TGTGCCAGCAGCCTCCCGGGACAGGCTTTTACAGGCTACACCTTC. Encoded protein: CASSLPGQAFTGYTF. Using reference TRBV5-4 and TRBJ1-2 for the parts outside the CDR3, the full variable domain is ETGVTQSPTHLIKTRGQQVTLRCSSQSGHNTVSWYQQALGQGPQFIFQYYREEENGRGNFPPRFSGLQFPNYSSELNVNALELDDSALYLCASSLPGQAFTGYTFGSGTRLTVV.

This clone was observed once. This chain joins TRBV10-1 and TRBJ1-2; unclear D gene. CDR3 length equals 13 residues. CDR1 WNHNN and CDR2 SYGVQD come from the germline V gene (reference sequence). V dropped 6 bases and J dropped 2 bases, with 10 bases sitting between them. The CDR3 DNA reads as TGCGCCAGCAGGGAGATAATCAACTATGGCTACACCTTC. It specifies CASREIINYGYTF.

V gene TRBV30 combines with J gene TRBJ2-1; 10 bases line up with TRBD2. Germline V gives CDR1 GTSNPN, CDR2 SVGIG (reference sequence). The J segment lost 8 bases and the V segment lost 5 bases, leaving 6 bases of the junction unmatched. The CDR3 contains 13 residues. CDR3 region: CAWASGRSDEQFF. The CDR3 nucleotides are TGTGCCTGGGCTAGCGGGAGAAGCGATGAGCAGTTCTTC.